One and the same sample provided the 19 T cell receptor beta chains below, sequenced in a study of cytomegalovirus exposure and HLA in healthy donors. PCR used 60 Vbeta primers and 13 Jbeta primers. Generated by immunoSEQ multiplex PCR, the TCRdb table keeps only in-frame clones and is missing some. This sample has approximately 200,000 clones, with 70% to 75% found just once. The sequencing input was PBMCs. The receptors originated from a woman younger than 45 in good health and CMV-seropositive.

The chain employs TRBV2 and TRBJ1-4; TRBD1 is a possible D gene (5 bases). This CDR3 is built from 13 residues. CDR1 and CDR2 (germline): SNHLY, FYNNEI. Trimming shortened V by 8 bases and J by 4 bases, and 11 bases separated the two germline ends. The CDR3 region has the DNA TGTGCCAGCTCTTGGCAGGGTAATGAAAAACTGTTTTTT. Protein: CASSWQGNEKLFF.

This chain joins TRBV7-6 and TRBJ2-5, with 7 nucleotides matching TRBD1. The J call is doubtful: the DNA matches TRBJ2-7 better. Germline V lookup: CDR1 SGHVS, CDR2 FNYEAQ. CDR3 length: 14 residues. The CDR3 protein is CASSLGRGRNEQYF. CDR3 coding DNA: TGTGCCAGCAGCTTAGGAAGGGGGCGGAACGAGCAGTACTTC.

J is TRBJ2-5 and V is TRBV20-1, with D unclear. The CDR3 spans 10 residues. From germline, CDR1 is DFQATT and CDR2 SNEGSKA (reference sequence). Deletions cut 7 bases from V and 5 bases from J, with 8 bases between. The CDR3 region has the DNA TGCAGTGACAGCCGGGAGACCCAGTACTTC. This sequence encodes CSDSRETQYF.

The rearrangement joins TRBV4-1 to TRBJ1-3; D gene uncertain. The CDR3 extends over 15 amino acids. In germline, CDR1 is MGHRA, CDR2 YSYEKL. Trimming shortened V by 0 bases and J by 4 bases, and 10 bases separated the two germline ends. The CDR3 sequence is CASSQDEGGGNTIYF. The CDR3 DNA is TGCGCCAGCAGCCAAGATGAGGGTGGAGGAAACACCATATATTTT.

The J gene is TRBJ1-5, the V gene TRBV19, with 7 positions matching TRBD1. With V trimmed by 6 bases and J by 1 base, 6 bases remained unmatched. Germline V gives CDR1 LNHDA, CDR2 SQIVND (reference sequence). This CDR3 is 15 amino acids long. CDR3 coding DNA: TGTGCCAGTAGCGCGACAGGGATGAGCAATCAGCCCCAGCATTTT. Translation: CASSATGMSNQPQHF.

V and J are TRBV5-6 and TRBJ1-2; 9 positions agree with TRBD1. The CDR3 length is 14 residues. The V gene end was trimmed by 2 bases and the J gene end by 5 bases; junction bases not matched to a gene: 4. Germline CDR1 reads SGHDT; CDR2 reads YYEEEE. The CDR3 coding sequence is TGTGCCAGCAGCTTTGGGACAGGGACTTATGGCTACACCTTC. Amino acids: CASSFGTGTYGYTF.

CDR3 protein: CASSLDSGFMAEAFF. In DNA, the CDR3 is TGTGCCAGCAGCTTAGATTCGGGGTTTATGGCTGAAGCTTTCTTT. This chain joins TRBV11-2 and TRBJ1-1, with D unclear. V lost 0 bases and J lost 6, with 14 bases in between. In germline, CDR1 is SGHAT, CDR2 FQNNGV. This CDR3 contains 15 residues.

The J gene is TRBJ2-1, the V gene TRBV5-4, with TRBD2 matching over 7 bases. Germline CDR1 reads SGHNT; CDR2 reads YYREEE (reference sequence). Trimming took 2 bases from V and 8 from J; bases not matched to a gene: 7. This CDR3 region has 14 residues. The CDR3 sequence: CASSFSRETHEQFF. The CDR3 nucleotides read TGTGCCAGCAGCTTCTCGCGGGAGACCCATGAGCAGTTCTTC.

This clone appeared a single time. The rearrangement uses TRBV19 and TRBJ2-5, with 14 bases lining up with TRBD2. The V segment lost 4 bases and the J segment 5 bases; nucleotides outside the gene matches: 9. Looked up from germline, CDR1 is LNHDA and CDR2 is SQIVND (reference sequence). The CDR3 contains 17 residues. This CDR3 is CASSRNGLAGGWETQYF. CDR3 coding DNA: TGTGCCAGTAGTAGAAATGGACTAGCGGGAGGATGGGAGACCCAGTACTTC.

CDR3 loop: CASSQDPGRGRATEAFF. Here the CDR3 DNA reads TGCGCCAGCAGCCAAGATCCAGGCAGGGGAAGGGCCACTGAAGCTTTCTTT. The rearrangement uses TRBV4-1 and TRBJ1-1; weak D call: TRBD1 (6 bases). The CDR3 extends over 17 amino acids. V was shortened by 0 bases and J by 4 bases, with 18 bases between the two germline ends. CDR1 and CDR2 (germline): MGHRA, YSYEKL.

This rearrangement joins TRBV10-3 to TRBJ1-1; no firm D call. The ends were cut back, 10 bases at V and 4 bases at J, with 13 bases in the middle. The CDR3 covers 12 residues. The V gene's germline CDR1 is ENHRY and CDR2 SYGVKD. CDR3 DNA: TGTGCCACCCGGGAAGGGCCCACTGAAGCTTTCTTT. Amino acids: CATREGPTEAFF.

The chain couples TRBV28 to TRBJ1-5, with a tentative D call TRBD1 (5 bases). Germline loops: CDR1 MDHEN, CDR2 SYDVKM. Trimming removed 5 bases from V and 4 bases from J, with 15 bases in between. There are 15 residues in the CDR3. CDR3 sequence (DNA): TGTGCCAGCAGTCCCTTGGGGGGAGGGAATCAGCCCCAGCATTTT. It codes for CASSPLGGGNQPQHF.

This clone occurred a few times. This chain links TRBV6-5 with TRBJ2-4; D possibly corresponds to TRBD1 (6 bases). The CDR3 is 15 amino acids. V was clipped by 6 bases and J by 3 bases, with 15 bases between them. Per germline, CDR1 MNHEY and CDR2 SVGAGI. Here the CDR3 DNA reads TGTGCCAGCAGGGAGACAGGAAGGGGCAAAAACATTCAGTACTTC. It translates to CASRETGRGKNIQYF.

The rearrangement links TRBV6-4 to TRBJ2-7; 8 bases are a match to TRBD2. The ends lost 4 bases at V and 7 bases at J; junction bases unmatched: 9. Germline CDR1 reads MRHNA; CDR2 reads SNTAGT. CDR3 length equals 14 residues. CDR3 residues: CASSVSSGIGEQYF. The CDR3, as DNA: TGTGCCAGCAGTGTGAGTAGCGGGATTGGTGAGCAGTACTTC.

Here the CDR3 reads CASSLGTGGGSPLHF. In nucleotides, the CDR3 is TGTGCCAGCAGTTTAGGGACAGGGGGAGGTTCACCCCTCCACTTT. The V and J genes are TRBV28 and TRBJ1-6; 11 bases line up with TRBD1. CDR1 is MDHEN, CDR2 SYDVKM, per germline. The CDR3 totals 15 residues. V lost 2 bases, J lost 9 bases, and 3 bases stayed unmatched.

V usage is TRBV2 and J usage is TRBJ2-5; TRBD1 matches 8 bases. From germline, CDR1 is SNHLY and CDR2 FYNNEI. The trim removed 0 bases at V and 2 bases at J, leaving 11 bases unmatched. There are 18 residues in the CDR3. CDR3 protein: CASSEATLDRGWQETQYF. In DNA form, the CDR3 reads TGTGCCAGCAGTGAAGCGACCCTAGACAGGGGATGGCAAGAGACCCAGTACTTC.

In its sample, this clone was seen a few times. The chain employs TRBV11-2 and TRBJ2-5; D is perhaps TRBD1 (6 bases). Trimming pared 6 bases from V and 3 bases from J, leaving 14 bases between. The CDR3 has 14 residues. The V gene's germline CDR1 is SGHAT and CDR2 FQNNGV. For the CDR3, the DNA is TGTGCCAGCAGGGAGTCAGGGGTTGAAGAGACCCAGTACTTC. The encoded protein is CASRESGVEETQYF.

The V and J genes are TRBV6-1 and TRBJ2-1, with D possibly TRBD2 on 6 matching bases. This CDR3 has 14 residues. Germline values: CDR1 MNHNS, CDR2 SASEGT. V was clipped by 2 bases and J by 4 bases, with 9 bases between them. This CDR3 is CASSELSGYNEQFF. CDR3 nucleotides: TGTGCCAGCAGTGAACTTAGCGGTTACAATGAGCAGTTCTTC.

Comments on this clone: This CDR3 is also generated by other DNA sequences in the sample. V usage is TRBV28 and J usage is TRBJ2-7, with 7 bases matching TRBD1. The germline CDR1 and CDR2 sequences are MDHEN and SYDVKM. V gave up 6 bases and J gave up 0 bases; unmatched junction bases: 5. This CDR3 is built from 14 residues. This CDR3 is CASRRRQGSYEQYF. The CDR3 bases are TGTGCCAGCAGGAGGCGACAGGGCTCCTACGAGCAGTACTTC. The full variable domain, with the rest looked up from reference TRBV28 and TRBJ2-7, is DVKVTQSSRYLVKRTGEKVFLECVQDMDHENMFWYRQDPGLGLRLIYFSYDVKMKEKGDIPEGYSVSREKKERFSLILESASTNQTSMYLCASRRRQGSYEQYFGPGTRLTVT.